This T cell receptor (beta chain) was documented in a study of T cell responses to AZD1222 COVID-19 vaccine. In the case of this clone: What it binds is not known.

Measured with immunoSEQ multiplex PCR; TCRdb has only the in-frame clones, and not every one. The table includes 90,000 to 150,000 clones, 70% to 90% detected once. Trimming removed 7 bases from V and 2 bases from J, with 5 bases in between. This CDR3 contains 12 residues. Overall study results and limits: Mapped onto spike, vaccine-associated CD4 TCRs spanned it and were dominant at 160-218 and 743-854. Most donors were white British and more were female, and clonal diversity was possibly underestimated.

The sequence was obtained from an adult in good health. The chain links TRBV12-3 or TRBV12-4 to TRBJ2-2; D gene uncertain. The sample here was peripheral blood, taken on day 0 of AZD1222 vaccination. The CDR3, as DNA: TGTGCCAGCACAACCAACACCGGGGAGCTGTTTTTT. Protein sequence: CASTTNTGELFF.